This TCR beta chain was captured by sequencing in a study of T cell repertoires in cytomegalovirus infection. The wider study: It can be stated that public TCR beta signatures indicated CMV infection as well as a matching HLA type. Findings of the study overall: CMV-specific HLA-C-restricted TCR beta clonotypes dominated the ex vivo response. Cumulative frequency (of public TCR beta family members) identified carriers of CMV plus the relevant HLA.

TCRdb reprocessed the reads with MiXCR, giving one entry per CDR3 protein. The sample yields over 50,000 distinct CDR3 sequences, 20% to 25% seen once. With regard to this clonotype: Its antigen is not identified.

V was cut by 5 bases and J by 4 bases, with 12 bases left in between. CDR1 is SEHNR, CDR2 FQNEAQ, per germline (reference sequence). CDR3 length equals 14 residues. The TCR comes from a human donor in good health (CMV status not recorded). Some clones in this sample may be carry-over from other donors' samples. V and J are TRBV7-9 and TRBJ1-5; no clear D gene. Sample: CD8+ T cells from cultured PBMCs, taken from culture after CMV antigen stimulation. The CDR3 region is CASSPPGRNQPQHF. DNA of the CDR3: TGTGCCAGCAGCCCCCCCGGGAGAAATCAGCCCCAGCATTTT.